This T cell receptor beta chain was sequenced for a study of blood T cells in healthy people across ages. Broader study findings: As naive T cell percentage varied, TCR beta diversity correlated strongly with it.

This clonotype was recorded many times. What it binds is not known. The ends lost 4 bases at V and 2 bases at J; junction bases unmatched: 16. CDR3 length: 18 amino acids. The germline V gene encodes CDR1 KGHSH and CDR2 LQKENI. Then a second PCR, running about 6 to 12 cycles, was carried out with a sample-barcoded 5' primer and a J-beta primer mix. TCRdb reanalysed the 5' RACE reads using MiXCR and keeps one entry per CDR3 protein. The sample has some 560,000 distinct CDR3 sequences, about 27% seen once. The sample was also linked to a second study, of T cells of mothers and their children. Turning to that study: Regardless of relatedness, pairs show thymic selection shaping TCR recombination output in a similar manner.

The gene calls are TRBV18 and TRBJ2-7, with 8 bases matching TRBD1. The sequenced sample was blood. The sequence was obtained from a boy aged 2-9 years in good health. The CDR3 DNA reads as TGTGCCAGCTCACTCCTCGGACAGGGAGTATCGGGCCCCTACGAGCAGTACTTC. This gives the protein CASSLLGQGVSGPYEQYF. The entire variable domain, with the rest obtained from reference TRBV18 and TRBJ2-7, is as follows: NAGVMQNPRHLVRRRGQEARLRCSPMKGHSHVYWYRQLPEEGLKFMVYLQKENIIDESGMPKERFSAEFPKEGPSILRIQQVVRGDSAAYFCASSLLGQGVSGPYEQYFGPGTRLTVT.